The rows below give T cell receptor beta chains drawn from one sample of a study of blood T cell repertoires in COVID-19. Profiled with immunoSEQ multiplex PCR; TCRdb holds only in-frame clones, not every one. The table includes about 400,000 clones, roughly 90% detected once. Sequencing was carried out using peripheral blood. The source of these receptors is an older woman with COVID-19, enrolled during active disease. Both conserved end residues are part of each CDR3. D genes are given only for firm matches. Clone size is not always given. Where it is, it says once, few, many or a class for expanded clones.

J gene,clone size,D gene,V gene,CDR3 DNA,CDR3 protein
TRBJ2-7,-,-,TRBV2,TGTGCCAGCAGGGGGCCTTCGGAGCAGTACTTC,CASRGPSEQYF
TRBJ2-2,-,-,TRBV4-1,TGCGCCAGCAGCCTGACGGCGGGAACCGGGGAGCTGTTTTTT,CASSLTAGTGELFF
TRBJ2-2,-,-,TRBV3-1/TRBV3-2,TGTGCCAGCAGCCTCCTTTCCACCGGGGAGCTGTTTTTT,CASSLLSTGELFF
TRBJ1-3,-,TRBD1,TRBV6-5,TGTGCCAGCAGTTTGGACAGGGCCTCTGGAAACACCATATATTTT,CASSLDRASGNTIYF
TRBJ1-2,once,TRBD1,TRBV5-1,TGCGCCAGCAGCATAGGACAGGGGGCGCGGGGCTACACCTTC,CASSIGQGARGYTF
TRBJ1-2,-,TRBD1,TRBV9,TGTGCCAGCAGCCCCGGGACAGGCAATCTCTATGGCTACACCTTC,CASSPGTGNLYGYTF
TRBJ2-1,-,TRBD2,TRBV19,TGTGCCAGTAGTCCCTTGATTAGCGGGGGGAATGAGCAGTTCTTC,CASSPLISGGNEQFF
TRBJ2-3,-,-,TRBV2,TGTGCCAGCAGTGATGGGACTGGCACAGATACGCAGTATTTT,CASSDGTGTDTQYF
TRBJ2-4,-,TRBD1,TRBV27,TGTGCCAGCAGTCGGGACAGGGGAGCCAAAAACATTCAGTACTTC,CASSRDRGAKNIQYF
TRBJ1-5,-,-,TRBV6-1,TGTGCCAGCAGTGAACGGGGTGTCGAGCCCCAGCATTTT,CASSERGVEPQHF
TRBJ1-1,-,-,TRBV9,TGTGCCAGCAGCGAAGGACAGCCTAACACTGAAGCTTTCTTT,CASSEGQPNTEAFF
TRBJ1-1,-,TRBD1,TRBV19,TGTGCCAGTAAGAGGACAGGGGGGATAGGGACTGAAGCTTTCTTT,CASKRTGGIGTEAFF
TRBJ2-3,once,-,TRBV6-5,TGTGCCAGCAGTCTAGGCCAGGGTGCAGATACGCAGTATTTT,CASSLGQGADTQYF
TRBJ1-1,-,TRBD1,TRBV18,TGTGCCAGCTCACCCGGGACAGGGGCGAACACTGAAGCTTTCTTT,CASSPGTGANTEAFF
TRBJ2-5,-,TRBD1,TRBV5-5,TGTGCCAGCAGCTGGCCCGGGACAGGTCGTAGGGAGACCCAGTACTTC,CASSWPGTGRRETQYF
TRBJ1-5,-,-,TRBV29-1,TGCAGCGTGGGCGGAGATTATAGCAATCAGCCCCAGCATTTT,CSVGGDYSNQPQHF
TRBJ2-5,-,-,TRBV2,TGTGCCAGCAGCCGCGGGGCCCTTAGGCAAGAGACCCAGTACTTC,CASSRGALRQETQYF
TRBJ1-2,once,TRBD1,TRBV5-1,TGCGCCAGCAGCACCAACACAGGGGGAGCCAACTATGGCTACACCTTC,CASSTNTGGANYGYTF
TRBJ1-2,-,TRBD1,TRBV18,TGTGCCAGCTCGCCCGGGACAGGGACTGACTATGGCTACACCTTC,CASSPGTGTDYGYTF
TRBJ1-1,once,-,TRBV4-3,TGCGCCAGCAGCCCCGTACCGGCGGGGAACACTGAAGCTTTCTTT,CASSPVPAGNTEAFF
TRBJ1-5,once,-,TRBV18,TGTGCCAGCTGTCCGGGAGCCAATCAGCCCCAGCATTTT,CASCPGANQPQHF
TRBJ1-4,-,TRBD1,TRBV6-6,TGTGCCAGCAGTCCCGGGACAGGGTTCGTTAATGAAAAACTGTTTTTT,CASSPGTGFVNEKLFF
TRBJ1-1,once,-,TRBV2,TGTGCCAGCAGTGTGTTGGGGGCGCGAGACACTGAAGCTTTCTTT,CASSVLGARDTEAFF
TRBJ2-3,-,TRBD2,TRBV9,TGTGCCAGCAGCGCTCGAGGGACTAGCGGGCAGTATACGCAGTATTTT,CASSARGTSGQYTQYF
TRBJ1-2,once,TRBD1,TRBV7-8,TGTGCCAGCAGCTTATTCCCCGGGACAGGGTTAGCTAACTATGGCTACACCTTC,CASSLFPGTGLANYGYTF
TRBJ2-2,-,-,TRBV19,TGTGCCAGTAGTAAATATAGGGAGTCCGGGGAGCTGTTTTTT,CASSKYRESGELFF
TRBJ1-3,-,-,TRBV5-5,TGTGCCAGCAGCTTGGGAGTAGTCCCCTCTGGAAACACCATATATTTT,CASSLGVVPSGNTIYF
TRBJ1-6,-,-,TRBV30,TGTGCCTGGGGGGACACCTATTCACCCCTCCACTTT,CAWGDTYSPLHF
TRBJ1-1,-,-,TRBV7-3,TGTGCCAGCAGCGAACAGAAGAACACTGAAGCTTTCTTT,CASSEQKNTEAFF
TRBJ2-7,once,-,TRBV7-3,TGTGCCAGCAGCCTACGAAACTCAGGCGAGCAGTACTTC,CASSLRNSGEQYF
TRBJ2-2,-,-,TRBV18,TGTGCCAGCTCCCCGCGTCAGGTCTCGAACACCGGGGAGCTGTTTTTT,CASSPRQVSNTGELFF
TRBJ2-2,-,-,TRBV6-5,TGTGCCAGCAGTTTGGCAGGGAACGGGGAGCTGTTTTTT,CASSLAGNGELFF
TRBJ1-2,-,-,TRBV5-6,TGTGCCAGCAGCCCGCAACATGACAGGTATTATGGCTACACCTTC,CASSPQHDRYYGYTF
TRBJ1-5,-,TRBD1,TRBV6-6,TGTGCCAGCAGTTACTCGAGCAGGGGGCTTGGTCAGCCCCAGCATTTT,CASSYSSRGLGQPQHF
TRBJ2-7,-,TRBD1,TRBV5-1,TGCGCCAGCAGCCAAGGACAGGGTTGGTCCTACGAGCAGTACTTC,CASSQGQGWSYEQYF
TRBJ2-1,-,TRBD2,TRBV18,TGTGCCAGCTCACCACCTAGCGGGGACTACAATGAGCAGTTCTTC,CASSPPSGDYNEQFF
TRBJ2-3,-,-,TRBV19,TGTGCCAGTCAAAGCGGGTCGGGGGATACGCAGTATTTT,CASQSGSGDTQYF
TRBJ1-1,-,TRBD1,TRBV5-5,TGTGCCAGCAGCTTAGACAGGGGGCGCAGCACTGAAGCTTTCTTT,CASSLDRGRSTEAFF
TRBJ2-5,-,-,TRBV5-5,TGTGCCAGCACCCCCGGGGAGACCCAGTACTTC,CASTPGETQYF
TRBJ1-5,-,-,TRBV6-2/TRBV6-3,TGTGCCAGCAGTTATTCCCGATGGGGCGATCAGCCCCAGCATTTT,CASSYSRWGDQPQHF
TRBJ2-3,-,TRBD2,TRBV4-3,TGCGCCAGCAGCCAGGATCTAGCGGAGAGCACAGATACGCAGTATTTT,CASSQDLAESTDTQYF
TRBJ1-1,-,TRBD1,TRBV14,TGTGCCAGCAGCCATTGGACAGGGGTCAACACTGAAGCTTTCTTT,CASSHWTGVNTEAFF
TRBJ1-2,-,TRBD1,TRBV9,TGTGCCAGCAGGGGGACAGGGGACTATGGCTACACCTTC,CASRGTGDYGYTF
TRBJ1-1,-,-,TRBV10-2,TGCGCCAGCAGTGAAATAAAGGGGACTGAAGCTTTCTTT,CASSEIKGTEAFF
TRBJ2-1,-,TRBD2,TRBV7-3,TGTGCCAGCAGCTTAGCGGGAGACTACAATGAGCAGTTCTTC,CASSLAGDYNEQFF
TRBJ2-7,-,-,TRBV14,TGTGCCAGCAGCCAAGAATCGGCCGTAGGCGGCGAGCAGTACTTC,CASSQESAVGGEQYF
TRBJ1-4,-,-,TRBV25-1,TGTGCCAGCAGCCTCAGTGGGGCAGGCACTAATGAAAAACTGTTTTTT,CASSLSGAGTNEKLFF